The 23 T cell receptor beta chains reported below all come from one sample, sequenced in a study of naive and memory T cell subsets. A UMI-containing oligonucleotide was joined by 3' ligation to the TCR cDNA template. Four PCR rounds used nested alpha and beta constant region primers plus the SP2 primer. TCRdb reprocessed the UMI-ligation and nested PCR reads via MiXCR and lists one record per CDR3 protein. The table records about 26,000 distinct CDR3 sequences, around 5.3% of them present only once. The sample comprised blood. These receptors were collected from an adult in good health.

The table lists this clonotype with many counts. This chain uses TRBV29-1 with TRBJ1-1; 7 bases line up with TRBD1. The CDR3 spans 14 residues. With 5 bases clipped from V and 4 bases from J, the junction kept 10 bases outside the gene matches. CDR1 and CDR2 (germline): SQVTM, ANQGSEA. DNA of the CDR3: TGCAGCGTTTCTAAGACAGGGTACGGCACTGAAGCTTTCTTT. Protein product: CSVSKTGYGTEAFF.

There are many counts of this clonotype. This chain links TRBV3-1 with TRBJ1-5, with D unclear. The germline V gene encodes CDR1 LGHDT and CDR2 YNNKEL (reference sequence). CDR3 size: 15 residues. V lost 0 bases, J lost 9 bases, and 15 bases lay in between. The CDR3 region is CASSQDWGSQLPQHF. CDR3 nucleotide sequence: TGTGCCAGCAGCCAAGATTGGGGATCCCAATTGCCCCAGCATTTT.

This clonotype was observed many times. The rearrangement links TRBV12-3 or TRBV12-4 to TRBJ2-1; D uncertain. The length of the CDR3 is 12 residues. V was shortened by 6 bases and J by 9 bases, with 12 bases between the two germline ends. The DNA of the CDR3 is TGTGCCAGCAGCCCCGACAACGGTGAGCAGTTCTTC. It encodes CASSPDNGEQFF.

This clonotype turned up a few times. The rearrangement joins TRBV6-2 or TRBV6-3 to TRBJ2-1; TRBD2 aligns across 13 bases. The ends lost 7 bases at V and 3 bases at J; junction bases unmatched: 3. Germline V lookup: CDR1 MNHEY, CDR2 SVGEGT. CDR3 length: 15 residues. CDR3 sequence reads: CASTRTSGGYNEQFF. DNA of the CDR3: TGTGCCAGCACCCGGACTAGCGGGGGCTACAATGAGCAGTTCTTC.

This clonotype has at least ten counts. CDR3: CASSLSTTGEAFF. CDR3 nucleotides: TGTGCCAGCAGCTTATCGACGACAGGGGAAGCTTTCTTT. V and J are TRBV7-2 and TRBJ1-1, with 7 nucleotides matching TRBD1. CDR1 is SGHTA and CDR2 is FQGNSA in the germline V gene. The CDR3 covers 13 residues. J was trimmed by 8 bases and V by 2 bases; bases with no gene match: 5.

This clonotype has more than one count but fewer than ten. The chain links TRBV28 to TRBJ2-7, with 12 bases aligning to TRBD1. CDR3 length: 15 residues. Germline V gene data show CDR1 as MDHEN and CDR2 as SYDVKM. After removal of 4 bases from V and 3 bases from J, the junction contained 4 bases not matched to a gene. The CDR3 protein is CASSWDRGRFYEQYF. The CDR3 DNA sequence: TGTGCCAGCAGTTGGGACAGGGGGCGCTTCTACGAGCAGTACTTC. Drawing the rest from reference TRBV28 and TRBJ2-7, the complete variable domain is DVKVTQSSRYLVKRTGEKVFLECVQDMDHENMFWYRQDPGLGLRLIYFSYDVKMKEKGDIPEGYSVSREKKERFSLILESASTNQTSMYLCASSWDRGRFYEQYFGPGTRLTVT.

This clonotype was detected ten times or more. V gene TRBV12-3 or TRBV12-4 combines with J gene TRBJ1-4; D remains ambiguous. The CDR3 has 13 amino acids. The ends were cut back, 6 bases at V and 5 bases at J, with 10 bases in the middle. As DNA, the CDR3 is TGTGCCAGCAGCCCCCAGTTCAATGAAAAACTGTTTTTT. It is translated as CASSPQFNEKLFF.

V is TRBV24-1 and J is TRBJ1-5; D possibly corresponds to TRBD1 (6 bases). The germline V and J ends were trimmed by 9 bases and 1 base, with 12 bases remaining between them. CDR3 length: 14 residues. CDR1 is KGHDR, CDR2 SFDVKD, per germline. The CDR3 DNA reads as TGTGCCACCGCCCACAGGGCGAGCAATCAGCCCCAGCATTTT. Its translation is CATAHRASNQPQHF.

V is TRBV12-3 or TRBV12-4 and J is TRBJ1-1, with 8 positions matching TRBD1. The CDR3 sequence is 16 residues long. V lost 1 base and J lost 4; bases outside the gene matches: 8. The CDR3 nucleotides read TGTGCCAGCAGTTTAGGGCCAGGGGGCATAGGCACTGAAGCTTTCTTT. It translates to CASSLGPGGIGTEAFF.

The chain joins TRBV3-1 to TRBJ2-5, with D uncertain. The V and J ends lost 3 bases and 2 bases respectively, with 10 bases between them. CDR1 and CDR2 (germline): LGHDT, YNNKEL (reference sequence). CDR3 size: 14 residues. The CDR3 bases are TGTGCCAGCAGCCACTTGGGTCGGCAAGAGACCCAGTACTTC. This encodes CASSHLGRQETQYF.

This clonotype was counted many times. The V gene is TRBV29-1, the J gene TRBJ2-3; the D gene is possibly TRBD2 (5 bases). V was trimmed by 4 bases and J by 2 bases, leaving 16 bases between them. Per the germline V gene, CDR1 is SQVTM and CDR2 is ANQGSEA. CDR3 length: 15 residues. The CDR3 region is CSVVRLAGTTDTQYF. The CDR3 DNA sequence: TGCAGCGTTGTCCGTTTGGCGGGCACCACAGATACGCAGTATTTT.

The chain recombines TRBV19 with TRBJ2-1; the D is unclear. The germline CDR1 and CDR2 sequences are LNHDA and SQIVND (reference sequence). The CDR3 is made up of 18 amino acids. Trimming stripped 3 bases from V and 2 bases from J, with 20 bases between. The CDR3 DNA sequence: TGTGCCAGTAGTATGGCCCGGCCAGTGAAATATACCTACAATGAGCAGTTCTTC. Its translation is CASSMARPVKYTYNEQFF.

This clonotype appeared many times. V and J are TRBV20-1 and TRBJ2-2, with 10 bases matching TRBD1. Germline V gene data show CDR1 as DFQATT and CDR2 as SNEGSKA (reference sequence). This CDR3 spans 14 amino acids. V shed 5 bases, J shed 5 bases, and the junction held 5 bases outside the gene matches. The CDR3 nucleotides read TGCAGTGCTCGACAGGGGGCCTGGACCGGGGAGCTGTTTTTT. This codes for CSARQGAWTGELFF.

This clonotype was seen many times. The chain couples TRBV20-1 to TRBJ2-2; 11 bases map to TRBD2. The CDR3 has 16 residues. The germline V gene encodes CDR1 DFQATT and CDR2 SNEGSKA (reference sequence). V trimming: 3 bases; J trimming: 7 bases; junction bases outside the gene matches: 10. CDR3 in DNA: TGCAGTGCTAGCCCTACTAGCGGGAGAGGAGACGGGGAGCTGTTTTTT. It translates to CSASPTSGRGDGELFF.

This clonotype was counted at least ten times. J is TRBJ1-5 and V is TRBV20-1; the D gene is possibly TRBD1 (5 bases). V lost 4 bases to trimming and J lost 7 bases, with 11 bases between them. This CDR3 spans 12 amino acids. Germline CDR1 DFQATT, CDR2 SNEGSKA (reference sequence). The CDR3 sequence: CSATSQGQPQHF. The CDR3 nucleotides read TGCAGTGCTACCAGCCAGGGACAGCCCCAGCATTTT.

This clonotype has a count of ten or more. In DNA, the CDR3 is TGTGCCAGCAGTTTATCCCCAGGGGGCCACCAGCCCCAGCATTTT. This encodes CASSLSPGGHQPQHF. This chain links TRBV28 with TRBJ1-5; the match to TRBD1 covers 8 bases. The V and J ends lost 1 base and 7 bases, in that order; junction bases with no gene match: 6. The CDR3 runs to 15 residues. Germline CDR1 is MDHEN and CDR2 is SYDVKM.

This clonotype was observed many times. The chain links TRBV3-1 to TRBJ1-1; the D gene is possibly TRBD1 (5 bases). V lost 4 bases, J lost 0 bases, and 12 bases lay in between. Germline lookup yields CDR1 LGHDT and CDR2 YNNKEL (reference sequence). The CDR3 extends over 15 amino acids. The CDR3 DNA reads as TGTGCCAGCAGCCCCTGGGGCGCTATGAACACTGAAGCTTTCTTT. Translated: CASSPWGAMNTEAFF.

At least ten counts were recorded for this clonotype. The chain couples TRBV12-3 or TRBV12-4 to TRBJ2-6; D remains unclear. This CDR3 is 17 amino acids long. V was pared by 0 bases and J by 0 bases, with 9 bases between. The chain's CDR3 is CASSLAGINSGANVLTF. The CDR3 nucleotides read TGTGCCAGCAGTTTAGCAGGGATTAACTCTGGGGCCAACGTCCTGACTTTC.

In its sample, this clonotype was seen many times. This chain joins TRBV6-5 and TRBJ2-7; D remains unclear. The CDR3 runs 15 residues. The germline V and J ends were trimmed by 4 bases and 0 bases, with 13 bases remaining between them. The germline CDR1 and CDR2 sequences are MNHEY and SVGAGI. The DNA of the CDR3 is TGTGCCAGCAGTTTCGGACGCCGGAGCTCCTACGAGCAGTACTTC. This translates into CASSFGRRSSYEQYF.

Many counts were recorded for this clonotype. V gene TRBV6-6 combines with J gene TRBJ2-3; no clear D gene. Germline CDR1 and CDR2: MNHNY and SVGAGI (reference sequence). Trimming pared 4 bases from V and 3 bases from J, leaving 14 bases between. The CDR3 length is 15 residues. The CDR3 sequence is CASSFRKRVTDTQYF. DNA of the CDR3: TGTGCCAGCAGTTTTCGGAAACGGGTAACAGATACGCAGTATTTT.

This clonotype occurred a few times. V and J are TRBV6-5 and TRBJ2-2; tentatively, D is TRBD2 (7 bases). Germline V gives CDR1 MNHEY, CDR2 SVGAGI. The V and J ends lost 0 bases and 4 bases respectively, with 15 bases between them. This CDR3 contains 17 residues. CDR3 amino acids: CASSYSIRGAGTGELFF. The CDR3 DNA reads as TGTGCCAGCAGTTACTCGATACGGGGGGCGGGCACCGGGGAGCTGTTTTTT.

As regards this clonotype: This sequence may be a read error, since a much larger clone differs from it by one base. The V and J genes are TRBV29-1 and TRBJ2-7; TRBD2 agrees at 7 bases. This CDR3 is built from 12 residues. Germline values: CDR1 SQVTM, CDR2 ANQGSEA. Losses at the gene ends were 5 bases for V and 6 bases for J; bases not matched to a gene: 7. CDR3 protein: CSVWGGYLEQYF. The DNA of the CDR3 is TGCAGCGTTTGGGGGGGTTACCTCGAGCAGTACTTC.

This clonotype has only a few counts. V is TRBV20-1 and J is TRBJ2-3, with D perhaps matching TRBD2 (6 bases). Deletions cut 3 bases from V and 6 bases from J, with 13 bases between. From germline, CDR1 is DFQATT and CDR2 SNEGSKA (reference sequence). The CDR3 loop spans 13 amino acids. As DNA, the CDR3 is TGCAGTGCTAGCGGGAGTTGGGAGGATACGCAGTATTTT. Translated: CSASGSWEDTQYF.